The rows below give T cell receptor beta chains drawn from one sample of a study of blood T cell repertoires in COVID-19. Method: immunoSEQ multiplex PCR; TCRdb's copy keeps in-frame clones and lacks some. The repertoire holds some 490,000 clones, with 88% as singletons. The specimen sequenced was PBMCs or T cells enriched from blood (not recorded which). These receptor sequences come from a woman aged 55-70 years who had recovered from COVID-19. Both conserved end residues are part of each CDR3. A D gene is named only where the DNA matches it firmly. Size is stated for part of the rows, as once, few or many counts, or as a class when the clone is expanded.

TGTGCCAGCAGCTTACATCCCACAGGGACAGATACGCAGTATTTT	CASSLHPTGTDTQYF	NA	TRBV7-2	TRBJ2-3	NA
TGTGCCAGCAGTGAAAGGCAGGGAGGCTACACCTTC	CASSERQGGYTF	NA	TRBV9	TRBJ1-2	NA
TGCGCCAGCAGCCAAGACTGGGCTCCCGGGGAGCTGTTTTTT	CASSQDWAPGELFF	NA	TRBV4-1	TRBJ2-2	NA
TGTGCCAGTAGTGCCCAACCGGGACTAGCCACAGATACGCAGTATTTT	CASSAQPGLATDTQYF	NA	TRBV19	TRBJ2-3	TRBD2
TGTGCCAGCAGCCAAGATCCGGGTTTTGAGGAGACCCAGTACTTC	CASSQDPGFEETQYF	NA	TRBV3-1/TRBV3-2	TRBJ2-5	NA
TGTGCCAGCAGCCAAGTATGGCGGGGGTTCACAGATACGCAGTATTTT	CASSQVWRGFTDTQYF	NA	TRBV3-1/TRBV3-2	TRBJ2-3	TRBD2
TGTGCCAGCAGCCCATGGACAGGGTTGAACACTGAAGCTTTCTTT	CASSPWTGLNTEAFF	NA	TRBV7-9	TRBJ1-1	TRBD1
TGTGCCAGCAGCTTGCAGGCTAACTATGGCTACACCTTC	CASSLQANYGYTF	NA	TRBV9	TRBJ1-2	NA
TGTGCTAGTGGCGACCCGAGCGCCAACCCGGCCCAGTACTTC	CASGDPSANPAQYF	NA	TRBV12-5	TRBJ2-5	NA
TGTGCCAGCAGTAAAACTAGCGGGGGGTCTGTACGGGCGCAGTATTTT	CASSKTSGGSVRAQYF	NA	TRBV2	TRBJ2-3	TRBD2
TGTGCCACCAGTGATTTGCAAGTGCGTGAGGGTCTAGCGGCGAACACCGGGGAGCTGTTTTTT	CATSDLQVREGLAANTGELFF	NA	TRBV24-1	TRBJ2-2	TRBD2
TGTGCCAGCAGCTTAGTTAGAGGGAACCGAAACATTCAGTACTTC	CASSLVRGNRNIQYF	NA	TRBV7-2	TRBJ2-4	NA
TGTGCCAGCGTGGGCAGACAGGCAACCGGGTACTATGGCTACACCTTC	CASVGRQATGYYGYTF	NA	TRBV3-1/TRBV3-2	TRBJ1-2	NA
TGTGCCAGCAGCATTCAGGGGGGAGACACCGGGGAGCTGTTTTTT	CASSIQGGDTGELFF	NA	TRBV9	TRBJ2-2	NA
TGCGCCAGCGGGACTAGCGGGGCCTACAATGAGCAGTTCTTC	CASGTSGAYNEQFF	NA	TRBV5-1	TRBJ2-1	TRBD2
TGTGCCAGCAGCTTGGGGACACCGAACGAAAAACTGTTTTTT	CASSLGTPNEKLFF	NA	TRBV5-6	TRBJ1-4	NA
TGTGCCAGCAGCTTAGACGCCGGAGCGGAAAAACTGTTTTTT	CASSLDAGAEKLFF	NA	TRBV11-2	TRBJ1-4	NA
TGTGCCAGCAGTGAATATACAGGGGCTAATGAAAAACTGTTTTTT	CASSEYTGANEKLFF	NA	TRBV25-1	TRBJ1-4	TRBD1
TGTGCCAGCAGCTTAGGCGGGGAGCTTGGATTGTCCCAGTACTTC	CASSLGGELGLSQYF	NA	TRBV13	TRBJ2-5	NA
TGTGCCAGCAGCCCTCGGGGAGGAGGGAATGAGCAGTTCTTC	CASSPRGGGNEQFF	NA	TRBV13	TRBJ2-1	NA
TGTGCCAGCAGCCCCTCCGGGACAGGTCACACTGAAGCTTTCTTT	CASSPSGTGHTEAFF	NA	TRBV6-9	TRBJ1-1	TRBD1
TGTGCTAGTGTCCCGACAGGGAGGAGGAACACTGAAGCTTTCTTT	CASVPTGRRNTEAFF	NA	TRBV12-5	TRBJ1-1	TRBD1
TGTGCCAGCACGACAGGGTGGTATCCACAGCCCCAGCATTTT	CASTTGWYPQPQHF	NA	TRBV6-5	TRBJ1-5	TRBD1
TGTGCCAGCAGTACTCCAGACAGGGATCGGCAGTTCTTC	CASSTPDRDRQFF	NA	TRBV28	TRBJ2-1	TRBD1
TGTGCCACCAGCGGAACAGGACAGGGTCGTTTTAAGGTCACTGAAGCTTTCTTT	CATSGTGQGRFKVTEAFF	few	TRBV15	TRBJ1-1	TRBD1
TGTGCCAGCAGCTTGCGTTCGCCAGGGGGAGATAGCACTGAAGCTTTCTTT	CASSLRSPGGDSTEAFF	NA	TRBV5-4	TRBJ1-1	TRBD1
TGTGCCATCAGCCCTGGGACAGCCTACAATGAGCAGTTCTTC	CAISPGTAYNEQFF	NA	TRBV10-3	TRBJ2-1	TRBD1
TGTGCCACCAGTGGTCCGGGACAGGGGGCAGGCTACGAGCAGTACTTC	CATSGPGQGAGYEQYF	NA	TRBV24-1	TRBJ2-7	TRBD1
TGTGCCAGCTCACCCGACCAGGATTACAATGAGCAGTTCTTC	CASSPDQDYNEQFF	NA	TRBV18	TRBJ2-1	NA
TGTGCCAGCAGGGGACAGAGCTCTGGAAACACCATATATTTT	CASRGQSSGNTIYF	NA	TRBV6-5	TRBJ1-3	TRBD1
TGCGCCAGCAGCCAAGGAGAGGTAACCGGGGAGCTGTTTTTT	CASSQGEVTGELFF	NA	TRBV4-1	TRBJ2-2	NA
TGCGCCAGCAGTGACCCCGGACAGGGGGACACTGAAGCTTTCTTT	CASSDPGQGDTEAFF	few	TRBV10-2	TRBJ1-1	TRBD1
TGTGCCAGCAGCCAGTATCCGGGACAGGGGAACTACAATGAGCAGTTCTTC	CASSQYPGQGNYNEQFF	few	TRBV4-2	TRBJ2-1	TRBD1
TGTGCCATAACCCCGGGACAGGGGTACACCGGGGAGCTGTTTTTT	CAITPGQGYTGELFF	few	TRBV5-4	TRBJ2-2	TRBD1
TGTGCCTGGATAAGCAGTAAAGGCGGTGAAAAACTGTTTTTT	CAWISSKGGEKLFF	NA	TRBV30	TRBJ1-4	NA
TGTGCCAGCTCACCCGTGGACAAGGGCCTCTATGGCTACACCTTC	CASSPVDKGLYGYTF	NA	TRBV18	TRBJ1-2	NA
TGTGCCACCAGAAGGACCGTCGGGATCACCGGGGAGCTGTTTTTT	CATRRTVGITGELFF	NA	TRBV6-5	TRBJ2-2	NA